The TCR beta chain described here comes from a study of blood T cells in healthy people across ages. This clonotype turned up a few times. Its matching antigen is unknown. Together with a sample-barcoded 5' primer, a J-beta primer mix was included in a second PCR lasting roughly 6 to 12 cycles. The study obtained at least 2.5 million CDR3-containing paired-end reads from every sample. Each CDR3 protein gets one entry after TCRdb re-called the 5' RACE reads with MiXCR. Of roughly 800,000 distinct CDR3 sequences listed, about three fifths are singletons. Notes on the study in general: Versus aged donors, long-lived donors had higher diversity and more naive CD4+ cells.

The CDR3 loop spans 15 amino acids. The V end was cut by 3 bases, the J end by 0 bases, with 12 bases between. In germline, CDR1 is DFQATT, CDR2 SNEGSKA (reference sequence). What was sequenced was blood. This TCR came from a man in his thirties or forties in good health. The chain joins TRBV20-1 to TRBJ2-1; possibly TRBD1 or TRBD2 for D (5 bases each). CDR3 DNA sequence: TGCAGTGCTAGCCGGGACCGCAGCTCCTACAATGAGCAGTTCTTC. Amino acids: CSASRDRSSYNEQFF.